This T cell receptor (beta chain) was captured by sequencing in a study of T-cell reconstitution after alpha-beta-depleted transplantation in children. Findings and limits, study-wide: There were reportedly several hundred expanded graft clones from which alpha-beta T cells came about two months after transplant.

This clonotype appeared once. The antigen is not known. Construction of the TCRbeta library involved unique molecular identifiers. TCRdb reprocessed the PCR reads via MiXCR and lists one record per CDR3 protein. Counted here are 440,000 or so distinct CDR3 sequences, around two fifths occurring once; the ten biggest clones make up roughly a quarter. Germline trimming cut 4 bases from V and 5 bases from J; bases unmatched to any gene: 6. Germline lookup yields CDR1 SEHNR and CDR2 FQNEAQ (reference sequence). The CDR3 is 17 amino acids. The input for sequencing was PBMCs, taken before TCRalphabeta/CD19-depleted stem cell transplant. The chain combines TRBV7-9 with TRBJ2-3; the match to TRBD2 covers 16 bases. This TCR derives from a girl aged 2-10 years with aplastic anemia, due to receive a stem cell transplant. The CDR3 here is CASSSGTSGGERDTQYF. The CDR3 coding sequence is TGTGCCAGCAGCTCCGGGACTAGCGGGGGGGAACGAGATACGCAGTATTTT.